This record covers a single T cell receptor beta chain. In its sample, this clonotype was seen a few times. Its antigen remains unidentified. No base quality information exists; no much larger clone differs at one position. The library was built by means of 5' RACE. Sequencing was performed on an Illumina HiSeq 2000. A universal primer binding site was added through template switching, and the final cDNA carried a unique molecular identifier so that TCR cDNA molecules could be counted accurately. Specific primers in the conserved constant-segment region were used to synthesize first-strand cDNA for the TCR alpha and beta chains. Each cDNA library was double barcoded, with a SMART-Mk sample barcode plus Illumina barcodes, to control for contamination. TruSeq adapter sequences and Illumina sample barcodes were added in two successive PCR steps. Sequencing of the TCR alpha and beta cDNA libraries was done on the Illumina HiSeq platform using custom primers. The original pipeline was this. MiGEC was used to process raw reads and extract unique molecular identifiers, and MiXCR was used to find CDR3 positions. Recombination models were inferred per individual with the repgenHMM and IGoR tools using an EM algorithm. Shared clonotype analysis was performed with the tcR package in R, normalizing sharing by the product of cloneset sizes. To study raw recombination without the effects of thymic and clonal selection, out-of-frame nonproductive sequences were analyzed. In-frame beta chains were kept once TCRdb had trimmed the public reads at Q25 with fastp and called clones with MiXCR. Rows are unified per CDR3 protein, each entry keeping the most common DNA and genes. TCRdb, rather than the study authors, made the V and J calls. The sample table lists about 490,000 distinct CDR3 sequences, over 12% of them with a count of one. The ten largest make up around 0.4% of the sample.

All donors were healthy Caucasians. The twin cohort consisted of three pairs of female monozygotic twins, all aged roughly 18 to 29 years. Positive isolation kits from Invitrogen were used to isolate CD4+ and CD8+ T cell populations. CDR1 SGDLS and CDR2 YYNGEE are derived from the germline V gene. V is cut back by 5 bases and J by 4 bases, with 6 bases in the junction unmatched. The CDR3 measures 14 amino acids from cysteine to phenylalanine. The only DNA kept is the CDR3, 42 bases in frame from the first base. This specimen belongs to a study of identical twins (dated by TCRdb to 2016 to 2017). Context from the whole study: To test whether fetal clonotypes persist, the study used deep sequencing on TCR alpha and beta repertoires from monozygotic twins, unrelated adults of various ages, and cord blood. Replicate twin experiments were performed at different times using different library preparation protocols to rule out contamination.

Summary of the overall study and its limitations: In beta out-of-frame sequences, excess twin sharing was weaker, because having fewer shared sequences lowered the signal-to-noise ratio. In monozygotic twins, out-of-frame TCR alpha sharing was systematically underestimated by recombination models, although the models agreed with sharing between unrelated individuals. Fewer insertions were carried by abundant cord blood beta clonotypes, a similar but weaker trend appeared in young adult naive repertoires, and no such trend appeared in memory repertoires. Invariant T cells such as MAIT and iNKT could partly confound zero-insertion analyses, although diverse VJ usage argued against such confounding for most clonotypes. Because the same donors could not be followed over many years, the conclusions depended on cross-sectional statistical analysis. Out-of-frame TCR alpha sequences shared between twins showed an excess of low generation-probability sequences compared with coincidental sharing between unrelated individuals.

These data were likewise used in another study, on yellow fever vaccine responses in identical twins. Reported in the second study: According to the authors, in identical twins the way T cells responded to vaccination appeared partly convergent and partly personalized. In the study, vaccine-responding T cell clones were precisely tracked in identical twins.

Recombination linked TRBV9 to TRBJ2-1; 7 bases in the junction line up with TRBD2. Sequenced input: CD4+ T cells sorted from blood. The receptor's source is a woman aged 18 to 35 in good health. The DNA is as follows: TGTGCCAGCAGTGCTACTAGCGTGTACAATGAGCAGTTCTTC. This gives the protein CASSATSVYNEQFF. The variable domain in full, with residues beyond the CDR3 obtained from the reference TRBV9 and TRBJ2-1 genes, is DSGVTQTPKHLITATGQRVTLRCSPRSGDLSVYWYQQSLDQGLQFLIQYYNGEERAKGNILERFSAQQFPDLHSELNLSSLELGDSALYFCASSATSVYNEQFFGPGTRLTVL.